This is a list of T cell receptor beta chains from one sample in a study of shared clonotypes between healthy human individuals. Libraries were prepared by immunoSEQ multiplex PCR; TCRdb keeps only in-frame clonotypes and omits some of them. The sample has about 1 million clones; under 80% are singletons. Input material: memory CD4+ T cells sorted from blood. The receptors originated from a man between 18 and 35 years old in good health. Both conserved end residues are part of each CDR3. Each record gives: D gene, J gene, clone size, V gene, CDR3 protein, CDR3 DNA. D genes are given only for firm matches. Size is omitted from some rows. Given values are once, few, many or a class for expanded clones.

TRBD2,TRBJ2-7,-,TRBV7-8,CASSFLAGANPYEQYF,TGTGCCAGCAGCTTTCTAGCGGGAGCAAACCCCTACGAGCAGTACTTC
TRBD1,TRBJ1-2,-,TRBV19,CASSLRQGGVTF,TGTGCCAGTAGCCTACGACAGGGGGGCGTCACCTTC
TRBD1,TRBJ2-5,-,TRBV7-9,CASSLVEQGFQETQYF,TGTGCCAGCAGCTTAGTGGAACAGGGGTTCCAAGAGACCCAGTACTTC
-,TRBJ1-1,-,TRBV6-1,CASSETGGGTEAFF,TGTGCCAGCAGTGAAACGGGAGGGGGAACTGAAGCTTTCTTT
-,TRBJ1-4,-,TRBV6-1,CASSERSGEVEKLFF,TGTGCCAGCAGTGAGAGATCAGGCGAGGTTGAAAAACTGTTTTTT
TRBD2,TRBJ2-1,-,TRBV9,CASSVGWGLAGGGGNEQFF,TGTGCCAGCAGCGTAGGCTGGGGACTAGCGGGGGGCGGCGGCAATGAGCAGTTCTTC
-,TRBJ2-5,-,TRBV4-1,CASSQGGAKRGTETQYF,TGCGCCAGCAGCCAAGGGGGTGCAAAACGGGGCACAGAGACCCAGTACTTC
TRBD2,TRBJ2-7,-,TRBV7-2,CASSFSSGVYEQYF,TGTGCCAGCAGCTTTTCTAGCGGGGTCTACGAGCAGTACTTC
-,TRBJ2-4,-,TRBV7-8,CASHQGAKNIQYF,TGTGCCAGCCACCAGGGGGCCAAAAACATTCAGTACTTC
-,TRBJ1-6,-,TRBV5-4,CASSSGWSGSPLHF,TGTGCCAGCAGCTCTGGCTGGTCTGGGTCACCCCTCCACTTT
-,TRBJ2-2,-,TRBV7-2,CASSRRVDTGELFF,TGTGCCAGCAGCCGGCGGGTGGACACCGGGGAGCTGTTTTTT
-,TRBJ2-6,-,TRBV28,CASSFNSLSGANVLTF,TGTGCCAGCAGTTTCAACAGCCTCTCTGGGGCCAACGTCCTGACTTTC
-,TRBJ1-1,-,TRBV5-1,CASSLARGVEDTEAFF,TGCGCCAGCAGCTTGGCCCGGGGGGTGGAAGACACTGAAGCTTTCTTT
-,TRBJ2-3,-,TRBV7-7,CASSPLGRGADTQYF,TGTGCTAGCAGCCCGTTGGGCAGGGGCGCAGATACGCAGTATTTT
TRBD1,TRBJ1-5,-,TRBV6-4,CASNSDRGRGNQPQHF,TGTGCCAGCAACTCGGACAGGGGTCGTGGAAATCAGCCCCAGCATTTT
-,TRBJ2-2,-,TRBV10-3,CAIRGLRGGELFF,TGTGCCATCAGGGGACTGCGGGGCGGGGAGCTGTTTTTT
TRBD2,TRBJ2-3,-,TRBV5-1,CASSRGLAGARTNTDTQYF,TGCGCCAGCAGCCGGGGACTAGCGGGGGCCCGTACCAACACAGATACGCAGTATTTT
-,TRBJ2-7,few,TRBV6-5,CASRRGASYEQYF,TGTGCCAGCAGGCGGGGCGCTTCCTACGAGCAGTACTTC
-,TRBJ2-3,-,TRBV2,CASSVEADTQYF,TGTGCCAGCAGTGTGGAGGCAGATACGCAGTATTTT
TRBD2,TRBJ2-3,-,TRBV14,CASSLLAGGPSTDTQYF,TGTGCCAGCAGCCTCCTAGCGGGGGGGCCCAGCACAGATACGCAGTATTTT
TRBD1,TRBJ2-5,-,TRBV15,CATSSRGTGRVETQYF,TGTGCCACCAGCAGCCGGGGGACAGGGAGGGTAGAGACCCAGTACTTC
TRBD1,TRBJ2-1,-,TRBV5-1,CASSRPGTGTYNEQFF,TGCGCCAGCAGCCGCCCCGGGACAGGGACCTACAATGAGCAGTTCTTC
TRBD2,TRBJ2-7,-,TRBV9,CASSPGTSTPYEQYF,TGTGCCAGCAGCCCGGGGACTAGCACGCCCTACGAGCAGTACTTC
-,TRBJ2-7,-,TRBV20-1,CSAVDYEQYF,TGCAGTGCAGTGGACTACGAGCAGTACTTC
-,TRBJ1-3,-,TRBV30,CAWSVQQGSSGNTIYF,TGTGCCTGGAGTGTACAACAGGGATCATCTGGAAACACCATATATTTT
-,TRBJ2-5,-,TRBV25-1,CASSAPVTVVSRQETQYF,TGTGCCAGCAGTGCCCCCGTGACAGTTGTCTCACGGCAAGAGACCCAGTACTTC
-,TRBJ2-7,-,TRBV5-1,CASSPPLAYEQYF,TGCGCCAGCAGCCCGCCCTTAGCCTACGAGCAGTACTTC
TRBD2,TRBJ2-3,-,TRBV6-1,CASSAASGTQYF,TGTGCCAGCAGTGCGGCTAGCGGTACGCAGTATTTT
-,TRBJ2-2,-,TRBV5-1,CASSPGTRTNTGELFF,TGCGCCAGCAGCCCAGGGACGAGGACGAACACCGGGGAGCTGTTTTTT
TRBD1,TRBJ2-5,-,TRBV18,CASSPRGQPQETQYF,TGTGCCAGCTCACCACGGGGACAGCCTCAAGAGACCCAGTACTTC
TRBD2,TRBJ2-3,-,TRBV5-1,CASSLATGGPSDTQYF,TGCGCCAGCAGCTTGGCTACGGGGGGGCCGTCGGATACGCAGTATTTT
-,TRBJ2-5,-,TRBV2,CASSGGLSMGETQYF,TGTGCCAGCAGTGGGGGACTCTCCATGGGGGAGACCCAGTACTTC
-,TRBJ2-2,-,TRBV19,CASSSLSLNTGELFF,TGTGCCAGTAGTTCGTTATCCCTAAACACCGGGGAGCTGTTTTTT
TRBD2,TRBJ2-1,-,TRBV19,CASSKRETRGEQFF,TGTGCCAGTAGTAAGCGGGAGACTCGTGGGGAGCAGTTCTTC
-,TRBJ2-3,-,TRBV4-3,CASSQEVAARGDTQYF,TGCGCCAGCAGCCAAGAAGTGGCGGCCCGGGGAGATACGCAGTATTTT
TRBD1,TRBJ2-7,-,TRBV7-2,CASSRGTGYHEQYF,TGTGCCAGCAGCCGAGGGACAGGGTACCACGAGCAGTACTTC
-,TRBJ1-5,-,TRBV5-4,CASSRDTGGPQHF,TGTGCCAGCAGTCGGGACACCGGAGGGCCCCAGCATTTT
-,TRBJ1-1,-,TRBV4-1,CASSQRRGNEAFF,TGCGCCAGCAGCCAAAGAAGGGGCAATGAAGCTTTCTTT
-,TRBJ1-6,-,TRBV6-6,CASTLPGGSNSPLHF,TGTGCCAGCACCCTACCCGGGGGGTCTAATTCACCCCTCCACTTT
TRBD1,TRBJ2-7,-,TRBV18,CASSPLDRVYEQYF,TGTGCCAGCTCACCCTTGGACAGGGTCTACGAGCAGTACTTC
-,TRBJ1-2,-,TRBV5-6,CASSLANGVSAF,TGTGCCAGCAGCTTGGCCAACGGGGTCTCGGCCTTC
-,TRBJ2-2,-,TRBV5-6,CASSLPGPGAGELFF,TGTGCCAGCAGCTTACCGGGCCCGGGGGCCGGGGAGCTGTTTTTT
-,TRBJ2-7,few,TRBV30,CAWSPPPRLSRTYEQYF,TGTGCCTGGAGTCCACCACCTCGGCTGAGTCGGACCTACGAGCAGTACTTC
-,TRBJ2-3,few,TRBV19,CASSTTASTDTQYF,TGTGCCAGTAGTACGACAGCTAGCACAGATACGCAGTATTTT
-,TRBJ2-7,-,TRBV11-3,CASSFASGSPQYF,TGTGCCAGCAGCTTCGCCAGCGGAAGCCCTCAGTACTTC
-,TRBJ1-2,-,TRBV6-5,CASSSPSQGYGYTF,TGTGCCAGCAGCTCGCCTTCCCAGGGTTATGGCTACACCTTC
TRBD2,TRBJ2-1,-,TRBV5-1,CASSSLTPGLADNEQFF,TGCGCCAGCAGCTCTCTAACGCCGGGACTAGCGGACAATGAGCAGTTCTTC
-,TRBJ2-2,-,TRBV5-1,CASSDRRGSTGELFF,TGCGCCAGCAGCGACCGTCGGGGATCCACCGGGGAGCTGTTTTTT